The 12 T cell receptor beta chains listed next were all sequenced from one sample in a study of blood T cells in healthy people across ages. Then a second PCR, running about 6 to 12 cycles, was carried out with a sample-barcoded 5' primer and a J-beta primer mix. One entry per CDR3 protein, called by TCRdb with MiXCR from the 5' RACE reads. The sample shows fewer than 2,000,000 distinct CDR3 sequences, 30% to 40% of them seen only once. The sample consisted of blood. Receptors were obtained from a woman in her thirties in good health.

Note on this clonotype: This may be a read error: a much more frequent sequence differs by one nucleotide. The DNA of the CDR3 is TGCGCCAGCAGCTTCAATCCGGGACAGGGAAACTCCTACGAGCAGTACTTC. It is translated as CASSFNPGQGNSYEQYF. The chain employs TRBV4-1 and TRBJ2-7; 9 bases are a match to TRBD1. Germline loops: CDR1 MGHRA, CDR2 YSYEKL. This CDR3 contains 17 residues. V gave up 5 bases and J gave up 0 bases; unmatched junction bases: 11.

This sequence joins TRBV29-1 and TRBJ1-2, with D unresolved. The CDR3 is 13 residues long. The germline V gene has CDR1 SQVTM and CDR2 ANQGSEA. Trimming removed 5 bases from V and 7 bases from J, with 17 bases in between. The CDR3 coding sequence is TGCAGCGTTTTTCCCTGTGGACGTCGTGGCTACACCTTC. Translated, it gives CSVFPCGRRGYTF.

In its sample, this clonotype was seen a few times. J is TRBJ2-3 and V is TRBV4-2; D might be TRBD1 (5 bases). CDR3 length: 18 amino acids. V was pared by 1 base and J by 0 bases, with 17 bases between. Per the germline V gene, CDR1 is LGHNA and CDR2 is YNFKEQ. This CDR3 is CASSQVNQDTSSTDTQYF. The CDR3 bases are TGTGCCAGCAGCCAAGTAAATCAGGACACCTCTAGCACAGATACGCAGTATTTT.

The gene calls are TRBV4-1 and TRBJ2-7; 7 positions agree with TRBD2. The CDR3 sequence is 14 residues long. V was clipped by 1 base and J by 6 bases; unmatched bases: 6. The germline CDR1 and CDR2 sequences are MGHRA and YSYEKL. The CDR3 reads CASSQVAGVGEQYF. The DNA of the CDR3 is TGCGCCAGCAGCCAAGTGGCGGGGGTTGGCGAGCAGTACTTC.

In this sample, this clonotype turned up a few times. The V and J genes are TRBV6-1 and TRBJ2-3; D is undetermined. This CDR3 has 13 amino acids. V lost 6 bases to trimming and J lost 2 bases, with 9 bases between them. Germline CDR1 and CDR2: MNHNS and SASEGT. The CDR3 DNA is TGTGCCAGCAGGGCGAGTTCCACAGATACGCAGTATTTT. This codes for CASRASSTDTQYF.

The chain joins TRBV10-3 to TRBJ2-2, with unresolved D. In germline, CDR1 is ENHRY, CDR2 SYGVKD. Trimming removed 0 bases from V and 6 bases from J, with 8 bases in between. The CDR3 is 14 residues long. The chain's CDR3 is CAISESPGAGELFF. The CDR3 DNA is TGTGCCATCAGTGAGTCCCCTGGGGCCGGGGAGCTGTTTTTT.

This clonotype was detected only a few times. The J gene is TRBJ2-3, the V gene TRBV5-6; D might be TRBD1 or TRBD2, each matching 5 bases. V dropped 7 bases and J dropped 0 bases, with 15 bases sitting between them. This CDR3 comprises 15 residues. Germline values: CDR1 SGHDT, CDR2 YYEEEE. The CDR3 spells CASSGRPMSTDTQYF. The DNA for the CDR3 is TGTGCCAGCTCGGGACGCCCCATGAGCACAGATACGCAGTATTTT.

This rearrangement joins TRBV6-5 to TRBJ2-5; TRBD1 agrees at 7 bases. With 5 bases clipped from V and 4 bases from J, the junction kept 10 bases outside the gene matches. This CDR3 has 15 amino acids. Looked up from germline, CDR1 is MNHEY and CDR2 is SVGAGI. CDR3 protein: CASSLLGRGRETQYF. The CDR3 region has the DNA TGTGCCAGCAGTCTTCTCGGCAGGGGGAGAGAGACCCAGTACTTC.

A single count supports this clonotype. CDR3 nucleotide sequence: TGTGCCAGCAGCCAAGGGGACCCCTCAGGGGGGGAGCTGTTTTTT. It specifies CASSQGDPSGGELFF. This rearrangement joins TRBV4-2 to TRBJ2-2; either TRBD1 or TRBD2 may supply D (5 bases each). The CDR3 is 15 amino acids. Trimming cost V 1 base and J 8 bases, with 14 bases left between them. Germline V CDR1 and CDR2: LGHNA, YNFKEQ.

This clonotype was counted between two and nine times. V is TRBV30 and J is TRBJ2-1, with 12 bases identical to TRBD2. Germline values: CDR1 GTSNPN, CDR2 SVGIG (reference sequence). J lost 3 bases, V lost 8 bases, and 2 bases had no gene match. CDR3 length equals 13 residues. Here the CDR3 reads CALAGGNYNEQFF. The CDR3 DNA sequence: TGTGCCCTAGCGGGAGGGAACTACAATGAGCAGTTCTTC.

This chain uses TRBV7-8 with TRBJ1-1, with TRBD1 as a possible D gene (6 bases). The CDR3 sequence is 16 residues long. Germline-derived CDR1 and CDR2 are SGHVS and FQNEAQ. V was clipped by 2 bases and J by 5 bases, with 18 bases between them. CDR3 amino acids: CASSLRDTILGTEAFF. The CDR3 bases are TGTGCCAGCAGCTTAAGGGACACTATCTTGGGGACTGAAGCTTTCTTT.

This clonotype was detected only a few times. V and J are TRBV20-1 and TRBJ2-2; the D is unclear. The germline gives CDR1 DFQATT, CDR2 SNEGSKA (reference sequence). Trimming removed 3 bases at V and 2 bases at J, with 7 bases between. The CDR3 runs 13 residues. The CDR3 DNA is TGCAGTGCTAGCAAGGGAAACACCGGGGAGCTGTTTTTT. This sequence encodes CSASKGNTGELFF.